Each of the 16 T cell receptor beta chains below was sequenced from the same sample in a study of blood T cell repertoires in COVID-19. Clones were sequenced by immunoSEQ multiplex PCR, and TCRdb holds only the in-frame ones, with some missing. The sample has 70,000 to 100,000 clones; around 80% are singletons. The sequenced material came from peripheral blood. The receptor source for this set is a woman of 80 years or more with acute or convalescent COVID-19.

V is TRBV23-1 and J is TRBJ2-3; TRBD1 agrees at 7 bases. TRBV23-1 is classed as an ORF, of uncertain function. The CDR3 sequence is 15 residues long. V dropped 2 bases and J dropped 5; count of bases not matched to a gene: 7. This CDR3 is CASSQPIQGRDTQYF. The DNA for the CDR3 is TGCGCCAGCAGTCAACCGATACAGGGGAGAGATACGCAGTATTTT.

The chain is built from TRBV12-3 or TRBV12-4 and TRBJ1-5; D remains ambiguous. The ends were cut back, 6 bases at V and 6 bases at J, with 12 bases in the middle. CDR3 length: 13 amino acids. CDR3 amino acids: CASRGHGPQPQHF. As DNA, the CDR3 is TGTGCCAGCAGGGGCCATGGGCCTCAGCCCCAGCATTTT.

This clone showed up just once. This chain connects TRBV5-4 to TRBJ2-1, with 10 bases matching TRBD2. CDR3 length: 14 amino acids. CDR1 is SGHNT, CDR2 YYREEE, per germline (reference sequence). Trimming took 9 bases from V and 6 from J; bases not matched to a gene: 9. CDR3 sequence: CATESGGAINEQFF. The CDR3 nucleotides read TGTGCCACCGAAAGCGGGGGGGCGATCAATGAGCAGTTCTTC.

In its sample, this clone was seen once. This sequence joins TRBV10-2 and TRBJ1-2; maybe TRBD1 (6 bases). This CDR3 has 16 residues. The V gene's germline CDR1 is WSHSY and CDR2 SAAADI. Trimming took 0 bases from V and 1 from J, leaving 12 bases between them. The CDR3 nucleotides read TGCGCCAGCAGTGAGTCGAGGCAGGGGAATAACTATGGCTACACCTTC. Protein product: CASSESRQGNNYGYTF.

V is TRBV7-2 and J is TRBJ2-3; TRBD1 aligns across 8 bases. The CDR3 runs 15 residues. With V trimmed by 4 bases and J by 2 bases, 5 bases remained unmatched. The V gene's germline CDR1 is SGHTA and CDR2 FQGNSA. The CDR3 region is CASSSGQGATDTQYF. For the CDR3, the DNA is TGTGCCAGCAGCTCCGGACAGGGAGCCACAGATACGCAGTATTTT.

The gene calls are TRBV6-2 or TRBV6-3 and TRBJ1-5; TRBD1 is a possible D gene (6 bases). The germline V gene encodes CDR1 MNHEY and CDR2 SVGEGT. V shed 6 bases and J shed 3 bases, with 15 bases lying between them. CDR3 length: 15 residues. In DNA form, the CDR3 reads TGTGCCAGCAGGTACGAAAGGGGGTACAATCAGCCCCAGCATTTT. Translating it yields CASRYERGYNQPQHF.

CDR3 loop: CASSSLPGQGDLGANVLTF. The DNA of the CDR3 is TGTGCCAGCTCATCTCTTCCGGGACAGGGGGACCTGGGGGCCAACGTCCTGACTTTC. The V and J genes are TRBV18 and TRBJ2-6, with TRBD1 matching 11 bases. V was clipped by 5 bases and J by 4 bases; unmatched bases: 13. The germline V gene has CDR1 KGHSH and CDR2 LQKENI. The CDR3 is 19 residues long.

This rearrangement joins TRBV7-3 to TRBJ2-1; 8 bases align to TRBD1. Germline CDR1 is SGHTA and CDR2 is FQGTGA. V lost 2 bases, J lost 2 bases, and 2 bases stayed unmatched. This CDR3 is 15 amino acids long. CDR3 loop: CASSLGQGTYNEQFF. The DNA for the CDR3 is TGTGCCAGCAGCTTAGGACAGGGCACCTACAATGAGCAGTTCTTC.

CDR3 in DNA: TGTGCCAGCAGCTCAAGCGGGGATTCCTACAATGAGCAGTTCTTC. Translated, it gives CASSSSGDSYNEQFF. The chain combines TRBV7-2 with TRBJ2-1; 7 bases match TRBD2. This CDR3 contains 15 residues. J gave up 1 base and V 4 bases, and 4 bases lay outside the gene matches. Germline V gene sequence: CDR1 SGHTA, CDR2 FQGNSA. Filled out from reference TRBV7-2 and TRBJ2-1, the complete variable domain reads GAGVSQSPSNKVTEKGKDVELRCDPISGHTALYWYRQSLGQGLEFLIYFQGNSAPDKSGLPSDRFSAERTGGSVSTLTIQRTQQEDSAVYLCASSSSGDSYNEQFFGPGTRLTVL.

V is TRBV14 and J is TRBJ2-1; D may be TRBD1 (6 bases). Trimming left V 4 bases short and J 1 base short, with 11 bases between. The CDR3 runs 15 residues. CDR1 is SGHDN, CDR2 FVKESK, per germline. The CDR3 here is CASSLRQASYNEQFF. The DNA for the CDR3 is TGTGCCAGCAGCCTGAGACAGGCTTCCTACAATGAGCAGTTCTTC.

The chain employs TRBV18 and TRBJ1-2; the match to TRBD1 covers 11 bases. Germline-derived CDR1 and CDR2 are KGHSH and LQKENI. With 3 bases clipped from V and 4 bases from J, the junction kept 7 bases outside the gene matches. This CDR3 contains 16 residues. The CDR3 loop is CASSPDRGRLSYGYTF. In DNA, the CDR3 is TGTGCCAGCTCACCGGACAGGGGGCGCTTGTCCTATGGCTACACCTTC.

V and J are TRBV18 and TRBJ2-7; a weak D match, TRBD1 (6 bases). The V gene lost 2 bases and the J gene lost 0 bases, with 14 bases spanning the gap. This CDR3 comprises 16 residues. Germline assignment: CDR1 KGHSH and CDR2 LQKENI. The CDR3 bases are TGTGCCAGCTCACCAGGGGGTAGGGGGAACTCCTACGAGCAGTACTTC. It translates to CASSPGGRGNSYEQYF.

This clone showed up just a few times. V is TRBV6-1 and J is TRBJ1-6, with no clear D. Looked up from germline, CDR1 is MNHNS and CDR2 is SASEGT. CDR3 size: 16 residues. With 2 bases removed from V and 3 bases from J, the gap between germline ends came to 11 bases. CDR3 sequence (DNA): TGTGCCAGCAGTGAATGGGCCTCGAGCTATAATTCACCCCTCCACTTT. Its protein product is CASSEWASSYNSPLHF.

The chain recombines TRBV5-8 with TRBJ1-1; D is unclear. The CDR3 spans 14 residues. Trimming took off 0 bases at V and 7 bases at J, with 13 bases between the two ends. The germline V gene has CDR1 SGHTS and CDR2 YDEGEE. The CDR3 DNA follows: TGTGCCAGCAGCTTGGAGGGAGGAATATTTGAAGCTTTCTTT. The encoded protein is CASSLEGGIFEAFF.

The chain links TRBV5-1 to TRBJ1-1; D possibly corresponds to TRBD1 (6 bases). V was clipped by 4 bases and J by 8 bases, with 21 bases between them. CDR3 length: 15 residues. Per the germline V gene, CDR1 is SGHRS and CDR2 is YFSETQ. CDR3 DNA: TGCGCCAGCAGCGCAGGACAGACGTCAGTGGTGGAAGCTTTCTTT. The encoded protein is CASSAGQTSVVEAFF.

This sequence joins TRBV5-4 and TRBJ2-1; 10 nucleotides align to TRBD2. Per the germline V gene, CDR1 is SGHNT and CDR2 is YYREEE (reference sequence). The CDR3 runs 17 residues. V was clipped by 4 bases and J by 0 bases; unmatched bases: 7. CDR3 sequence reads: CASSRTSGNPSYNEQFF. DNA for the CDR3: TGTGCCAGCAGCCGGACTAGCGGTAATCCCTCCTACAATGAGCAGTTCTTC.